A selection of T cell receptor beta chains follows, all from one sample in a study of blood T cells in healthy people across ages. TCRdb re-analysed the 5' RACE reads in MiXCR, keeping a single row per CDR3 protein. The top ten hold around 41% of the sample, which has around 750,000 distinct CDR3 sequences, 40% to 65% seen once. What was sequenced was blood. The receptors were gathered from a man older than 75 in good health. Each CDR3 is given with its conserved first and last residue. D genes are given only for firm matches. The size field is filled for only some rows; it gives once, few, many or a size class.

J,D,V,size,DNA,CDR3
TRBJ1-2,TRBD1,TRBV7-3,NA,TGTGCCAGCAGCTTAGGGACAGGGGCGGTCGATGGCTACACCTTC,CASSLGTGAVDGYTF
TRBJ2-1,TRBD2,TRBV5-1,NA,TGCGCCAGCAGCTTGGAGGGACTAGCGGTCAATGAGCAGTTCTTC,CASSLEGLAVNEQFF
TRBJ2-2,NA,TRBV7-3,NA,TGTGCCAGCGCCAAAGTAGGGGCGACCGGGGAGCTGTTTTTT,CASAKVGATGELFF
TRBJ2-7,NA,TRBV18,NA,TGTGCCAGCTCACCCTTCCGGGCCGACGAGCAGTACTTC,CASSPFRADEQYF
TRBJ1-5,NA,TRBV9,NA,TGTGCCAGCAGCGTCGACGGGTTTAGGAATCAGCCCCAGCATTTT,CASSVDGFRNQPQHF
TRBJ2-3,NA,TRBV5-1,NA,TGCGCCAGCAGCAGCAACGAGTACAGAGACGCGTATTTT,CASSSNEYRDAYF
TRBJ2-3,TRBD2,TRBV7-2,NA,TGTGCCAGCAGCCTCCCACCCGGGACTAGCAGTTATACGCAGTATTTT,CASSLPPGTSSYTQYF
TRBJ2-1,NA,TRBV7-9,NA,TGTGCCAGTCATCACAATGAGCAGTTCTTC,CASHHNEQFF
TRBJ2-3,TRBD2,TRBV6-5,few,TGTGCCAGCAACCTTCTAGCGGGGCGACGGGATACGCAGTATTTT,CASNLLAGRRDTQYF
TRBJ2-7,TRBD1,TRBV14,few,TGTGCCAGCAGCCCTTACGGGACAGGGACTTACGAGCAGTACTTC,CASSPYGTGTYEQYF
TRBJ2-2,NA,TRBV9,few,TGTGCCAGCAGCGTAGACTTCACCGGGGAGCTGTTTTTT,CASSVDFTGELFF
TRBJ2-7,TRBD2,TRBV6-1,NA,TGTGCCAGCAATCCCGCCGGGGGGAGCTCCTACGAGCAGTACTTC,CASNPAGGSSYEQYF
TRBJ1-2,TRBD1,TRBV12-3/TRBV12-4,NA,TGTGCCAGCTACCGGGACAGGGGCGACTATGGCTACACCTTC,CASYRDRGDYGYTF
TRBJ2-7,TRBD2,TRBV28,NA,TGTGCCAGCAGTTTCCTCAGTGAGCTAGCGGGAGAGAGCAAGCAGTACTTC,CASSFLSELAGESKQYF
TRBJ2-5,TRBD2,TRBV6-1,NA,TGTGCCAGCAGTGAACCTCGGCAGGGACTATGGACCCAGTACTTC,CASSEPRQGLWTQYF
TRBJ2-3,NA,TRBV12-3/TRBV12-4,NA,TGTGCCAGCAGCGACCCAACGCACAGATACGCGTATTTT,CASSDPTHRYAYF
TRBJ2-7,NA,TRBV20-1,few,TGCAGTGCTAGAAAGCAGGGGCCCAGGTACGAGCAGTACTTC,CSARKQGPRYEQYF
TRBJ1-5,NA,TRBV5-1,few,TGCGCCAGCAGCTTGGGCGGGATTAGCAATCAGCCCCAGCATTTT,CASSLGGISNQPQHF
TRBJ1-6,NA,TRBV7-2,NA,TGTACCAGCAGCGCACCGGGACAACCCCTCCACTTT,CTSSAPGQPLHF
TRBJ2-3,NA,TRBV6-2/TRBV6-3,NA,TGTGCCAGCAGTCCCGGACTATCCGTTACTAGCACAGATACGCAGTATTTT,CASSPGLSVTSTDTQYF